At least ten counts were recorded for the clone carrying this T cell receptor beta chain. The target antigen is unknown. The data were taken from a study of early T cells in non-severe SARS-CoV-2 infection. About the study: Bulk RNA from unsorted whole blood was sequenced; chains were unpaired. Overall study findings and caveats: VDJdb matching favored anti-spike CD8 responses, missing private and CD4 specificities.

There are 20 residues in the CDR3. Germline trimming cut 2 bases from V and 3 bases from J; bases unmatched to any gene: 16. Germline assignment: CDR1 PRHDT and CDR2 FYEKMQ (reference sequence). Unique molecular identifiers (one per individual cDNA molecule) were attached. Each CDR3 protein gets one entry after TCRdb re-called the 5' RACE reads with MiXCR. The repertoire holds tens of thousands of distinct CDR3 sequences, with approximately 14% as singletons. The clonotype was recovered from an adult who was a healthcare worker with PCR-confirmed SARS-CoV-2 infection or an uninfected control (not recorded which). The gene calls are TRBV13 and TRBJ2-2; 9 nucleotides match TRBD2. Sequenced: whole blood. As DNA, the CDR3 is TGTGCCAGCAGCTTAACGTTTCGGGATGCTAGCGGGGCCGACACCGGGGAGCTGTTTTTT. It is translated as CASSLTFRDASGADTGELFF.